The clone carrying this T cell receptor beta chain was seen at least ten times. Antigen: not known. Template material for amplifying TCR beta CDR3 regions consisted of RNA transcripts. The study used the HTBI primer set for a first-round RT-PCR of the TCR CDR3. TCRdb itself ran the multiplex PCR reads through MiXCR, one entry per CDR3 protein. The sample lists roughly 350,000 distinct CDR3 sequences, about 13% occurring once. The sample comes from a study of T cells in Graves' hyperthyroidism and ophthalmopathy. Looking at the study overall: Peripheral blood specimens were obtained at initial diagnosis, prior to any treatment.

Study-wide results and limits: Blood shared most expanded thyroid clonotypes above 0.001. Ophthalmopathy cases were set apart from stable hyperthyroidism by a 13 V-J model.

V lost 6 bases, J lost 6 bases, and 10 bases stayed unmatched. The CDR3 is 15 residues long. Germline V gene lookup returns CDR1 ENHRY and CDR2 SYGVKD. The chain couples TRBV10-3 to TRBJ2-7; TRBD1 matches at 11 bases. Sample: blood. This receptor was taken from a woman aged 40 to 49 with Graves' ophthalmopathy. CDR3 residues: CAIRPDRGQGGEQYF. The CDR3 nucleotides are TGTGCCATCAGGCCGGACAGGGGGCAAGGCGGCGAGCAGTACTTC.